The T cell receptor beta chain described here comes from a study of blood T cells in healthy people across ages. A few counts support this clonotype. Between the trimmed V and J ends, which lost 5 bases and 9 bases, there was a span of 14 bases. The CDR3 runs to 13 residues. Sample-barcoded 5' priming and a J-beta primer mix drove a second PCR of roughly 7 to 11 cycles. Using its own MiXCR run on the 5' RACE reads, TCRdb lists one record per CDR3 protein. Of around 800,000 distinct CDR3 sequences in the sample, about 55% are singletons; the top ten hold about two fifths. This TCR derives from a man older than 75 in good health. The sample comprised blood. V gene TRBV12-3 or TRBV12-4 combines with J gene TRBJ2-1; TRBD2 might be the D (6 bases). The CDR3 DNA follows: TGTGCCAGCAGTACTCTAGCGACGGGTGAGCAGTTCTTC. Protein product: CASSTLATGEQFF.